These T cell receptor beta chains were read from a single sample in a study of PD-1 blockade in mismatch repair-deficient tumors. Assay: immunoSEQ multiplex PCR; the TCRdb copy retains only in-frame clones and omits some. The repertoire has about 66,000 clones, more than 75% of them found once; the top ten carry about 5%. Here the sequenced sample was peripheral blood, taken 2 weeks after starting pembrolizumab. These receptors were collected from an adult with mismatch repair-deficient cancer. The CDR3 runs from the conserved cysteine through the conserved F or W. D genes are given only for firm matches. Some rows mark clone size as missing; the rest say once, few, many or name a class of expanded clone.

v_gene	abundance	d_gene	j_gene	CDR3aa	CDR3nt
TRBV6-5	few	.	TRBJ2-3	CASSYGQGPLDTQYF	TGTGCCAGCAGTTACGGGCAGGGGCCCCTCGATACGCAGTATTTT
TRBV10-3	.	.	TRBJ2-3	CASGLFSTDTQYF	TGTGCCTCTGGACTGTTCAGCACAGATACGCAGTATTTT
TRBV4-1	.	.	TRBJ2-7	CASSRSTGTASSYEQYF	TGCGCCAGCAGCCGAAGTACCGGGACCGCAAGCTCCTACGAGCAGTACTTC
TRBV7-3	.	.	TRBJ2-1	CASSYLGDEQFF	TGTGCCAGCAGTTACTTGGGGGATGAGCAGTTCTTC
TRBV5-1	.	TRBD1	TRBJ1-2	CASSSRDREVNYGYTF	TGCGCCAGCAGTTCCCGGGACAGGGAGGTGAACTATGGCTACACCTTC
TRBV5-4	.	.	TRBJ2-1	CASSTYGFYNEQFF	TGTGCCAGCAGCACCTATGGGTTCTACAATGAGCAGTTCTTC
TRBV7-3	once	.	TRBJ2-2	CASSLRSTGELFF	TGTGCCAGCAGCTTAAGGAGCACCGGGGAGCTGTTTTTT
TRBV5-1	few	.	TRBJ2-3	CASSKERGSTDTQYF	TGCGCCAGCAGCAAAGAACGGGGGAGCACAGATACGCAGTATTTT
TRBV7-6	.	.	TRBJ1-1	CASSPSLDDRAFF	TGTGCCAGCAGCCCCTCGTTAGATGACCGGGCTTTCTTT
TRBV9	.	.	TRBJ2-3	CASSVGPEIPDTQYF	TGTGCCAGCAGCGTAGGTCCTGAAATCCCAGATACGCAGTATTTT
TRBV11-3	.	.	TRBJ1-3	CASSFPANTIYF	TGTGCCAGCAGCTTCCCTGCAAACACCATATATTTT